The T cell receptor (beta chain) described here comes from a study of blood T cell repertoires in COVID-19. Enrollment of patients from Seattle took place during active infection, with longitudinal follow-up. The table lists this clone with a count of one. V dropped 1 base and J dropped 7; count of bases not matched to a gene: 3. Germline V gene data show CDR1 as MRHNA and CDR2 as SNTAGT. The CDR3 runs 15 residues. Sequenced by immunoSEQ multiplex PCR; TCRdb stores in-frame clones only, minus some. In the table there are 380,000 or so clones, 80% to 90% of which are singletons. The origin of this receptor is a woman aged 55-75 years with COVID-19, enrolled during active disease. Sample: peripheral blood. The genes are TRBV6-4 and TRBJ2-1, with 11 bases that match TRBD2. CDR3 bases: TGTGCCAGCAGTGACTTGACTAGCGGGAATAATGAGCAGTTCTTC. Translating it yields CASSDLTSGNNEQFF.